The 10 T cell receptor beta chains below were found in one sample sequenced in a study of cytomegalovirus exposure and HLA in healthy donors. PCR employed 60 Vbeta and 13 Jbeta primers. The table came from immunoSEQ multiplex PCR; TCRdb's copy has only in-frame clones and leaves some out. Seen here are some 150,000 clones, roughly 80% observed once, and the top ten hold approximately 3.7%. Sequenced sample: PBMCs. These receptors all come from a human donor in good health.

This sequence joins TRBV9 and TRBJ1-5, with a possible D match to TRBD1 (5 bases). The germline V and J ends were trimmed by 3 bases and 9 bases, with 13 bases remaining between them. The CDR3 sequence is 13 residues long. Germline V gene lookup returns CDR1 SGDLS and CDR2 YYNGEE. CDR3 coding DNA: TGTGCCAGCAGCGAGGGGCCTTCGGGGCCCCAGCATTTT. It encodes CASSEGPSGPQHF.

The rearrangement joins TRBV14 to TRBJ1-4, with D possibly TRBD1 on 6 matching bases. The CDR3 is 16 residues long. Germline V gene data show CDR1 as SGHDN and CDR2 as FVKESK. Trimming shortened V by 1 base and J by 3 bases, and 12 bases separated the two germline ends. Here the CDR3 DNA reads TGTGCCAGCAGCCAAGCAGGGGCCTACCCTAATGAAAAACTGTTTTTT. Its translation is CASSQAGAYPNEKLFF.

The rearrangement joins TRBV4-1 to TRBJ1-1; D ambiguous. V shed 0 bases and J shed 8 bases, with 4 bases lying between them. Germline assignment: CDR1 MGHRA and CDR2 YSYEKL. CDR3 size: 11 residues. The CDR3 spells CASSQDEEAFF. CDR3 nucleotide sequence: TGCGCCAGCAGCCAAGATGAGGAAGCTTTCTTT.

The V and J genes are TRBV4-2 and TRBJ1-3; D gene uncertain. The CDR3 totals 14 residues. Trimming removed 4 bases from V and 2 bases from J, with 9 bases in between. Germline V gene sequence: CDR1 LGHNA, CDR2 YNFKEQ. The CDR3 DNA is TGTGCCAGCAGCCTAAGAACTCCTGGAAACACCATATATTTT. This translates into CASSLRTPGNTIYF.

This rearrangement joins TRBV19 to TRBJ2-3; D is perhaps TRBD1 (5 bases). The CDR3 has 13 amino acids. Trimming removed 5 bases at V and 6 bases at J, with 12 bases between. Germline lookup yields CDR1 LNHDA and CDR2 SQIVND (reference sequence). The CDR3: CASSWGLGDTQYF. The CDR3 coding sequence is TGTGCCAGTAGTTGGGGCTTGGGGGATACGCAGTATTTT.

This clone has only one observation. The chain recombines TRBV18 with TRBJ2-1, with TRBD1 matching over 9 bases. The germline V gene encodes CDR1 KGHSH and CDR2 LQKENI. After removal of 4 bases from V and 7 bases from J, the junction contained 5 bases not matched to a gene. The CDR3 sequence is 14 residues long. CDR3 coding DNA: TGTGCCAGCTCACTTACCGGGACAGGGAATGAGCAGTTCTTC. It encodes CASSLTGTGNEQFF.

The V call is TRBV5-1, the J call TRBJ2-3; possible D gene TRBD1, 5 bases. The V end lost 4 bases, the J end lost 2 bases, and 14 bases lay between the germline ends. Germline-derived CDR1 and CDR2 are SGHRS and YFSETQ. The CDR3 loop spans 15 amino acids. The DNA of the CDR3 is TGCGCCAGCAGCCTAACAAGGACATCCACAGATACGCAGTATTTT. Translating gives CASSLTRTSTDTQYF.

The chain employs TRBV4-1 and TRBJ2-4; D gene unclear. CDR3 length: 11 residues. In germline, CDR1 is MGHRA, CDR2 YSYEKL. V lost 3 bases and J lost 9, with 6 bases in between. Here the CDR3 DNA reads TGCGCCAGCAGCCACATGAGCATTCAGTACTTC. Amino acids: CASSHMSIQYF.

This chain connects TRBV30 to TRBJ2-3, with no clear D. Trimming pared 4 bases from V and 2 bases from J, leaving 4 bases between. Germline loops: CDR1 GTSNPN, CDR2 SVGIG (reference sequence). This CDR3 spans 11 amino acids. The CDR3 DNA reads as TGTGCCTGGACCGTCACAGATACGCAGTATTTT. Its translation is CAWTVTDTQYF.

This clone was counted a few times. The chain carries TRBV30 and TRBJ1-2; D gene ambiguous. V was trimmed by 4 bases and J by 5 bases, leaving 8 bases between them. Germline V lookup: CDR1 GTSNPN, CDR2 SVGIG (reference sequence). The CDR3 sequence is 11 residues long. The CDR3: CAWMRDYGYTF. CDR3 nucleotides: TGTGCCTGGATGAGGGATTATGGCTACACCTTC.